This passage covers 31 T cell receptor beta chains from one sample sequenced in a study of cytomegalovirus exposure and HLA in healthy donors. The PCR ran on 60 Vbeta and 13 Jbeta primers. Only in-frame clones appear in the TCRdb table, and some are missing; sequencing was by immunoSEQ multiplex PCR. The sample holds roughly 180,000 clones; approximately 81% are singletons and the top ten take 0.26%. Sequencing used PBMCs. The source of these receptors is a boy between 10 and 17 years old in good health and CMV-seronegative.

This clone was detected once. V usage is TRBV11-2 and J usage is TRBJ2-5; TRBD2 matches at 8 bases. The CDR3 sequence is 15 residues long. J gave up 5 bases and V 3 bases, and 8 bases lay outside the gene matches. Germline V gives CDR1 SGHAT, CDR2 FQNNGV. CDR3 sequence reads: CASSFGAGGRETQYF. DNA of the CDR3: TGTGCCAGCAGCTTTGGTGCGGGGGGTAGGGAGACCCAGTACTTC.

The table lists this clone with a few counts. The genes are TRBV2 and TRBJ1-1, with TRBD1 matching 7 bases. Looked up from germline, CDR1 is SNHLY and CDR2 is FYNNEI. This CDR3 spans 16 amino acids. V dropped 6 bases and J dropped 2; count of bases not matched to a gene: 12. The CDR3 region is CASRPPGQRLNTEAFF. CDR3 DNA: TGTGCCAGCAGGCCTCCGGGACAGAGATTAAACACTGAAGCTTTCTTT.

V is TRBV28 and J is TRBJ1-2; the D is unclear. The CDR3 totals 13 residues. V lost 5 bases to trimming and J lost 6 bases, with 13 bases between them. Per the germline V gene, CDR1 is MDHEN and CDR2 is SYDVKM. The CDR3, as DNA: TGTGCCAGCAGTCCAGGTAAAGTCGATGGCTACACCTTC. It translates to CASSPGKVDGYTF.

This clone has just one count. This sequence joins TRBV5-1 and TRBJ1-2, with D maybe TRBD1 (5 bases). CDR1 SGHRS and CDR2 YFSETQ come from the germline V gene. Trimming shortened V by 4 bases and J by 4 bases, and 14 bases separated the two germline ends. This CDR3 is 14 amino acids long. CDR3 sequence (DNA): TGCGCCAGCAGCCCGGACAATGCCCCCTATGGCTACACCTTC. This gives the protein CASSPDNAPYGYTF.

This clone was detected only once. The J gene is TRBJ1-6, the V gene TRBV7-9; D gene unclear. Germline CDR1 is SEHNR and CDR2 is FQNEAQ (reference sequence). V dropped 2 bases and J dropped 13 bases, with 12 bases sitting between them. The CDR3 spans 13 residues. The CDR3 sequence is CASSLREVAPLHF. The CDR3 nucleotides are TGTGCCAGCAGCTTACGGGAAGTGGCTCCCCTCCACTTT.

The chain carries TRBV4-1 and TRBJ2-3, with 7 bases matching TRBD1. The CDR3 has 14 residues. The V segment lost 5 bases and the J segment 1 base; nucleotides outside the gene matches: 3. Germline assignment: CDR1 MGHRA and CDR2 YSYEKL. CDR3 nucleotides: TGCGCCAGCAGCTTCGGACAGGGCACAGATACGCAGTATTTT. Translation: CASSFGQGTDTQYF.

The CDR3 loop reads CASNRGFSNQPQHF. CDR3 nucleotides: TGTGCCAGTAACAGGGGCTTCAGCAATCAGCCCCAGCATTTT. The V call is TRBV27, the J call TRBJ1-5, with TRBD1 matching over 7 bases. The CDR3 spans 14 residues. V dropped 9 bases and J dropped 1; count of bases not matched to a gene: 6. The germline gives CDR1 MNHEY, CDR2 SMNVEV (reference sequence).

The gene calls are TRBV9 and TRBJ2-3, with a possible D match to TRBD2 (5 bases). Trimming cost V 4 bases and J 1 base, with 13 bases left between them. Germline V gene lookup returns CDR1 SGDLS and CDR2 YYNGEE. This CDR3 is 15 amino acids long. The chain's CDR3 is CASSPFRDGTDTQYF. The CDR3 region has the DNA TGTGCCAGCAGCCCCTTTCGGGATGGCACAGATACGCAGTATTTT.

This clone was counted only a few times. Mismatch with germline at one junction end may stem from a read error. The chain employs TRBV6-4 and TRBJ2-3, with a weak D call TRBD1 (6 bases). Germline lookup yields CDR1 MRHNA and CDR2 SNTAGT. This CDR3 region has 14 residues. The CDR3 DNA follows: TGTGCCAGCAGTGACTCGACAGGCCCAGAAACGCAGTATTTT. Protein sequence: CASSDSTGPETQYF.

This rearrangement joins TRBV27 to TRBJ2-5; TRBD1 matches 8 bases. V was clipped by 2 bases and J by 4 bases; unmatched bases: 9. Per the germline V gene, CDR1 is MNHEY and CDR2 is SMNVEV (reference sequence). The CDR3 consists of 16 residues. The CDR3 protein is CASSLLRDRITETQYF. The CDR3 coding sequence is TGTGCCAGCAGTTTACTGCGGGACAGGATTACAGAGACCCAGTACTTC.

V and J are TRBV2 and TRBJ1-2; 10 bases are a match to TRBD1. V dropped 5 bases and J dropped 3; count of bases not matched to a gene: 3. CDR1 SNHLY and CDR2 FYNNEI come from the germline V gene. There are 14 residues in the CDR3. CDR3 region: CASSPTGGHYGYTF. The CDR3 region has the DNA TGTGCCAGCAGTCCGACAGGGGGCCACTATGGCTACACCTTC.

The V gene is TRBV30, the J gene TRBJ2-5; the D is unclear. This CDR3 region has 14 residues. V was clipped by 3 bases and J by 11 bases, with 22 bases between them. CDR1 is GTSNPN and CDR2 is SVGIG in the germline V gene (reference sequence). The CDR3 loop is CAWSRGALLLEQYF. In nucleotides, the CDR3 is TGTGCCTGGAGCCGTGGAGCCTTACTGTTGGAGCAGTACTTC.

The V gene is TRBV5-4, the J gene TRBJ2-1; D is possibly TRBD2 (6 bases). The germline CDR1 and CDR2 sequences are SGHNT and YYREEE (reference sequence). V was cut by 4 bases and J by 6 bases, with 20 bases left in between. This CDR3 spans 16 amino acids. The CDR3 DNA is TGTGCCAGCAGCATTGGGCTGACTAGTAAGGGCAATGAGCAGTTCTTC. This sequence encodes CASSIGLTSKGNEQFF.

The rearrangement links TRBV28 to TRBJ1-5, with 8 positions matching TRBD1. With 2 bases clipped from V and 0 bases from J, the junction kept 0 bases outside the gene matches. Germline loops: CDR1 MDHEN, CDR2 SYDVKM. The CDR3 extends over 15 amino acids. In DNA, the CDR3 is TGTGCCAGCAGTTTACAGGGGGCTAGCAATCAGCCCCAGCATTTT. It codes for CASSLQGASNQPQHF.

The gene calls are TRBV30 and TRBJ1-1; D unresolved. CDR3 length equals 12 residues. Germline CDR1 GTSNPN, CDR2 SVGIG (reference sequence). V gave up 1 base and J gave up 1 base, with 4 bases separating them. The DNA of the CDR3 is TGTGCCTGGAGTGGGCAGAACACTGAAGCTTTCTTT. This sequence encodes CAWSGQNTEAFF.

The genes are TRBV29-1 and TRBJ2-5; TRBD2 matches at 8 bases. The CDR3 loop spans 14 amino acids. CDR1 is SQVTM, CDR2 ANQGSEA, per germline. V shed 7 bases, J shed 3 bases, and the junction held 10 bases outside the gene matches. CDR3 residues: CSADPATSEETQYF. The DNA of the CDR3 is TGCAGCGCCGACCCCGCGACTAGCGAAGAGACCCAGTACTTC.

This chain uses TRBV27 with TRBJ2-1; D remains ambiguous. The V and J ends lost 4 bases and 2 bases respectively, with 12 bases between them. CDR3 length equals 15 residues. Germline V gives CDR1 MNHEY, CDR2 SMNVEV (reference sequence). The CDR3 region is CASSSARVTYNEQFF. CDR3 in DNA: TGTGCCAGCAGTTCCGCCCGGGTTACCTACAATGAGCAGTTCTTC.

This chain links TRBV5-6 with TRBJ2-7, with 9 bases lining up with TRBD1. There are 15 residues in the CDR3. V dropped 1 base and J dropped 2; count of bases not matched to a gene: 4. Germline CDR1 and CDR2: SGHDT and YYEEEE. In DNA form, the CDR3 reads TGTGCCAGCAGCTTGCCGGGACAGGGCCCCTACGAGCAGTACTTC. This encodes CASSLPGQGPYEQYF.

The chain employs TRBV2 and TRBJ2-1, with 7 bases lining up with TRBD1. CDR3 length: 15 residues. Losses at the gene ends were 6 bases for V and 2 bases for J; bases not matched to a gene: 7. Germline V CDR1 and CDR2: SNHLY, FYNNEI. The CDR3 spells CASRTTGTAYNEQFF. CDR3 in DNA: TGTGCCAGCAGAACCACAGGGACAGCCTACAATGAGCAGTTCTTC.

The chain employs TRBV9 and TRBJ1-3; 9 bases map to TRBD1. Germline V gene lookup returns CDR1 SGDLS and CDR2 YYNGEE. The CDR3 contains 18 residues. Trimming at V came to 0 bases and at J to 1 base, leaving 8 bases not matched to a gene. This chain's CDR3 is CASSVANGQGISGNTIYF. CDR3 bases: TGTGCCAGCAGCGTAGCTAATGGACAGGGGATTTCTGGAAACACCATATATTTT.

The chain has TRBV2 and TRBJ2-1; 12 bases are a match to TRBD2. The junction had 5 bases not matched to a gene; V was cut back by 2 bases and J by 9 bases. From germline, CDR1 is SNHLY and CDR2 FYNNEI. The CDR3 sequence is 15 residues long. In DNA form, the CDR3 reads TGTGCCAGCAGTGAAATACTAGCGGGGGGAGGTGAGCAGTTCTTC. This translates into CASSEILAGGGEQFF.

This clone has just a few counts. V usage is TRBV30 and J usage is TRBJ2-5; 9 bases map to TRBD1. In germline, CDR1 is GTSNPN, CDR2 SVGIG (reference sequence). The J segment lost 0 bases and the V segment lost 1 base, leaving 6 bases of the junction unmatched. The CDR3 is 16 residues long. The CDR3: CAWSAIGTGYQETQYF. The DNA for the CDR3 is TGTGCCTGGAGTGCCATCGGGACAGGGTACCAAGAGACCCAGTACTTC. Looking up the rest from reference TRBV30 and TRBJ2-5 gives the full variable domain: SQTIHQWPATLVQPVGSPLSLECTVEGTSNPNLYWYRQAAGRGLQLLFYSVGIGQISSEVPQNLSASRPQDRQFILSSKKLLLSDSGFYLCAWSAIGTGYQETQYFGPGTRLLVL.

V and J are TRBV6-5 and TRBJ1-1, with 8 bases lining up with TRBD1. The germline V gene has CDR1 MNHEY and CDR2 SVGAGI. This CDR3 contains 15 residues. The junction had 13 bases not matched to a gene; V was cut back by 11 bases and J by 2 bases. CDR3 sequence: CAGGRGTGANTEAFF. The CDR3 DNA reads TGTGCCGGCGGGAGGGGGACAGGAGCTAACACTGAAGCTTTCTTT.

The chain joins TRBV5-1 to TRBJ1-2; a possible D gene is TRBD1 (6 bases). This CDR3 has 12 residues. CDR1 is SGHRS, CDR2 YFSETQ, per germline. V shed 3 bases and J shed 13 bases, with 16 bases lying between them. This CDR3 reads CASSSDSLIATF. The DNA of the CDR3 is TGCGCCAGCAGCTCGGACAGTCTGATCGCCACCTTC.

The chain links TRBV30 to TRBJ2-3; the match to TRBD1 covers 7 bases. The CDR3 spans 14 residues. The V and J ends lost 3 bases and 3 bases, in that order; junction bases with no gene match: 6. Germline V gene lookup returns CDR1 GTSNPN and CDR2 SVGIG (reference sequence). Here the CDR3 DNA reads TGTGCCTGGAGGACAGGGCTAATAACAGATACGCAGTATTTT. Amino acids: CAWRTGLITDTQYF.

The gene calls are TRBV7-9 and TRBJ1-4, with a weak D call TRBD1 (5 bases). This CDR3 spans 19 amino acids. V was trimmed by 2 bases and J by 5 bases, leaving 24 bases between them. The germline gives CDR1 SEHNR, CDR2 FQNEAQ (reference sequence). The CDR3 sequence is CASSLIGSGTGGVNEKLFF. The CDR3 DNA reads TGTGCCAGCAGCTTAATAGGTTCCGGGACCGGGGGGGTAAATGAAAAACTGTTTTTT.

This clone was observed a few times. CDR3 amino acids: CASSFGADDTDTQYF. The CDR3 nucleotides read TGTGCCAGCAGCTTCGGAGCGGACGACACAGATACGCAGTATTTT. The chain recombines TRBV5-8 with TRBJ2-3; possible D gene TRBD2, 5 bases. The germline gives CDR1 SGHTS, CDR2 YDEGEE. The CDR3 extends over 15 amino acids. V was trimmed by 2 bases and J by 2 bases, leaving 12 bases between them.

The rearrangement joins TRBV30 to TRBJ2-5, with D perhaps TRBD1 (6 bases). This CDR3 is built from 13 residues. Germline values: CDR1 GTSNPN, CDR2 SVGIG (reference sequence). The V end lost 3 bases, the J end lost 1 base, and 9 bases lay between the germline ends. CDR3 sequence: CAWRPGVQETQYF. The CDR3 DNA is TGTGCCTGGAGACCAGGGGTCCAAGAGACCCAGTACTTC. The whole variable domain, filled in from reference TRBV30 and TRBJ2-5, reads SQTIHQWPATLVQPVGSPLSLECTVEGTSNPNLYWYRQAAGRGLQLLFYSVGIGQISSEVPQNLSASRPQDRQFILSSKKLLLSDSGFYLCAWRPGVQETQYFGPGTRLLVL.

This chain uses TRBV13 with TRBJ1-2; D uncertain. Germline V gene lookup returns CDR1 PRHDT and CDR2 FYEKMQ (reference sequence). Trimming cost V 4 bases and J 3 bases, with 9 bases left between them. The CDR3 is 13 amino acids. The CDR3 region has the DNA TGTGCCAGCAGCTCCCTTGGCTACTATGGCTACACCTTC. Residues: CASSSLGYYGYTF.

The chain recombines TRBV29-1 with TRBJ2-7, with 9 bases that match TRBD1. Trimming removed 3 bases from V and 2 bases from J; junction bases left unmatched: 14. This CDR3 is 17 amino acids long. Germline V gene data show CDR1 as SQVTM and CDR2 as ANQGSEA. The DNA of the CDR3 is TGCAGCGTTGAGGGCCTATTTCCCGACAGGGGGGCCTACGAGCAGTACTTC. Amino acids: CSVEGLFPDRGAYEQYF.

The gene calls are TRBV5-1 and TRBJ2-3, with no clear D. Germline values: CDR1 SGHRS, CDR2 YFSETQ. V dropped 0 bases and J dropped 4 bases, with 9 bases sitting between them. The CDR3 is made up of 14 amino acids. DNA for the CDR3: TGCGCCAGCAGCTTGGTCTCCCTTCCAGATACGCAGTATTTT. Translating it yields CASSLVSLPDTQYF.